This T cell receptor beta chain was captured by sequencing in a study of blood T cell repertoires in COVID-19 (dated by TCRdb to the early 2020s). Regarding the complete study: Collaborator samples came from the United States, Italy and Spain and covered acute and convalescent phases of COVID-19. The material from the prospective study consisted of cDNA or gDNA derived from T cells, B-cell-depleted T cells, or PBMCs. The dataset comprised deeply sampled blood TCRbeta repertoires from subjects exposed to, actively infected with, or recovered from COVID-19. The repertoires were released in a freely available public database intended as a resource for research on the immune response to SARS-CoV-2. Samples were obtained from the ongoing ImmuneRACE study (first 160 participants) and from 1,200 or so subjects provided by 6 global collaborators. Sample metadata almost always included a de-identified subject ID, COVID-19 status, age in years and sex. Where HLA class I and class II types were available, the types were taken from metadata supplied by the sample provider, not from assay-based typing.

The paper's findings and limits, for the study overall: The amount of clinical and demographic metadata varied by source and participant and was provided uncurated.

TCRbeta CDR3 regions were amplified from genomic DNA by means of the immunoSEQ Assay, a bias-controlled multiplex PCR. Per the original workflow: The number of nucleated cells in each sample was estimated by amplification of reference gene primers within the assay. To quantify the absolute abundance of each unique TCRbeta CDR3 rearrangement, sequence reads were collapsed and filtered. For each sample, productive Simpson clonality was calculated as the square root of Simpson's diversity index across productive rearrangements. TCRdb carries this immuneACCESS record with in-frame sequences only. Its versions omit some clonotypes, under half of them owing to an unresolved V gene in the studies checked, with the rest unexplained. That table gives V, J and clone size, and the DNA gave D and trimming. Counted in this sample were approximately 140,000 clones; about 83% of them appeared once. Around 1.6% of the sample is in the top ten clones.

This clone has only one observation. It has no known antigen specificity. There are no base qualities to consult, and no much larger clone falls within one base. V is cut by 3 bases and J by 6 bases, and the space between the germline ends is 13 bases. For CDR1 and CDR2, the germline V gene (reference sequence) lists SGHKS and YYEKEE. The CDR3 runs 13 residues from the cysteine to the phenylalanine. CDR3 DNA only is kept here, 39 bases in frame from base 1. Whole blood was collected in K2EDTA tubes by collaborating institutions according to the institutions' own protocols. For TCRbeta analysis, collaborator samples were shipped as frozen whole blood, as isolated PBMCs, or as DNA extracted from either sample type.

The specimen sequenced was peripheral blood. The TCR sequence derives from a human donor in a cohort sampled during active COVID-19. The rearranged chain carries TRBV5-5 and TRBJ2-7, with TRBD1 tentatively as D gene (6 bases match). In nucleotide form, the sequence is TGTGCCAGCAGCTACTCCGACAGGTTCGAGCAGTACTTC. Its protein is CASSYSDRFEQYF.